These 16 T cell receptor beta chains were all obtained from the same sample, sequenced in a study of T cell responses to AZD1222 COVID-19 vaccine. The data were produced by immunoSEQ multiplex PCR, yet TCRdb's version contains in-frame clones alone and is incomplete. The table shows fewer than 120,000 clones, with approximately 90% occurring only once. The sequences come from peripheral blood, collected on day 0 of AZD1222 vaccination. Every receptor here comes from an adult in good health.

The genes are TRBV19 and TRBJ1-2; D is uncertain. Germline V gives CDR1 LNHDA, CDR2 SQIVND (reference sequence). The CDR3 runs 13 residues. The V end lost 7 bases, the J end lost 4 bases, and 13 bases lay between the germline ends. The CDR3 sequence: CASKGGGPYGYTF. The CDR3 DNA follows: TGTGCCAGTAAGGGAGGAGGGCCCTATGGCTACACCTTC.

J is TRBJ1-6 and V is TRBV7-2; D uncertain. CDR3 length: 12 amino acids. The germline V gene has CDR1 SGHTA and CDR2 FQGNSA. V was shortened by 6 bases and J by 7 bases, with 7 bases between the two germline ends. CDR3 coding DNA: TGTGCCAGCAGTTTCAGGAATTCACCCCTCCACTTT. Residues: CASSFRNSPLHF.

The CDR3 sequence is CASSRREGEQYF. As DNA, the CDR3 is TGTGCCAGCAGCCGCAGGGAGGGCGAGCAGTACTTC. This chain joins TRBV11-3 and TRBJ2-7; the match to TRBD2 covers 7 bases. V was pared by 5 bases and J by 6 bases, with 4 bases of the junction left unmatched. Germline lookup yields CDR1 SGHNT and CDR2 YENEEA. This CDR3 has 12 amino acids.

The chain has TRBV7-9 and TRBJ2-3; possibly TRBD2 for D (6 bases). This CDR3 has 15 amino acids. The V gene's germline CDR1 is SEHNR and CDR2 FQNEAQ (reference sequence). V lost 5 bases and J 0 bases, leaving 12 bases between the germline ends. In nucleotides, the CDR3 is TGTGCCAGCAGCCCGGGACTTTCAAGCACAGATACGCAGTATTTT. Amino acids: CASSPGLSSTDTQYF.

This clone was counted a few times. The V gene is TRBV4-3, the J gene TRBJ2-2; 7 bases are a match to TRBD1. The CDR3 covers 16 residues. Germline V gene sequence: CDR1 LGHNA, CDR2 YSLEER. V dropped 1 base and J dropped 0; count of bases not matched to a gene: 2. In nucleotides, the CDR3 is TGCGCCAGCAGCCAAGCAGGGGGAGCGAACACCGGGGAGCTGTTTTTT. Residues: CASSQAGGANTGELFF.

The chain couples TRBV7-8 to TRBJ2-7; D unclear. The CDR3 runs 12 residues. The germline V gene encodes CDR1 SGHVS and CDR2 FQNEAQ. V shed 4 bases and J shed 7 bases, with 11 bases lying between them. CDR3 coding DNA: TGTGCCAGCAGCTACGAGCTAGGGGAGCAGTACTTC. Amino acid sequence: CASSYELGEQYF.

This clone was found a few times. The rearrangement links TRBV7-9 to TRBJ2-5; D gene uncertain. Trimming removed 1 base at V and 2 bases at J, with 11 bases between. The CDR3 runs 15 residues. Per the germline V gene, CDR1 is SEHNR and CDR2 is FQNEAQ (reference sequence). The CDR3: CASSLVFIQQETQYF. CDR3 bases: TGTGCCAGCAGCTTAGTCTTCATACAGCAAGAGACCCAGTACTTC.

The chain carries TRBV4-1 and TRBJ1-2; possible D gene TRBD1, 6 bases. The CDR3 contains 15 residues. From germline, CDR1 is MGHRA and CDR2 YSYEKL. Trimming shortened V by 0 bases and J by 5 bases, and 13 bases separated the two germline ends. The CDR3 bases are TGCGCCAGCAGCCAAGATGTTGCAGGGGATTATGGCTACACCTTC. Protein product: CASSQDVAGDYGYTF.

The rearrangement links TRBV19 to TRBJ1-5; TRBD1 agrees at 9 bases. The CDR3 runs to 14 residues. Germline V gene data show CDR1 as LNHDA and CDR2 as SQIVND (reference sequence). The V and J ends lost 6 bases and 5 bases, in that order; junction bases with no gene match: 5. The DNA for the CDR3 is TGTGCCAGTAGGACGGGACAGGGTCATCAGCCCCAGCATTTT. Translation gives CASRTGQGHQPQHF. The whole variable domain, remainder taken from reference TRBV19 and TRBJ1-5, is DGGITQSPKYLFRKEGQNVTLSCEQNLNHDAMYWYRQDPGQGLRLIYYSQIVNDFQKGDIAEGYSVSREKKESFPLTVTSAQKNPTAFYLCASRTGQGHQPQHFGDGTRLSIL.

This chain connects TRBV30 to TRBJ2-3; 8 nucleotides match TRBD2. V was pared by 1 base and J by 0 bases, with 6 bases of the junction left unmatched. This CDR3 region has 16 residues. In germline, CDR1 is GTSNPN, CDR2 SVGIG (reference sequence). The CDR3 reads CAWSGVAGTSTDTQYF. CDR3 DNA: TGTGCCTGGAGTGGGGTAGCGGGGACTAGCACAGATACGCAGTATTTT.

This clone occurred once. This chain connects TRBV29-1 to TRBJ2-7, with 10 bases identical to TRBD2. The CDR3 covers 13 residues. Germline CDR1 SQVTM, CDR2 ANQGSEA. V trimming: 4 bases; J trimming: 3 bases; junction bases outside the gene matches: 3. For the CDR3, the DNA is TGCAGCGTTGGGGCTAGCGGGGGCTACGAGCAGTACTTC. This translates into CSVGASGGYEQYF.

The genes are TRBV2 and TRBJ1-5, with 8 positions matching TRBD1. Germline values: CDR1 SNHLY, CDR2 FYNNEI. The CDR3 has 15 amino acids. V shed 7 bases and J 2 bases; nucleotides not matched to a gene: 7. CDR3 DNA sequence: TGTGCCAGCACGGACAGGGTCCGGGGCAATCAGCCCCAGCATTTT. Encoded protein: CASTDRVRGNQPQHF.

This chain uses TRBV7-2 with TRBJ1-3; D is uncertain. The CDR3 runs to 16 residues. Germline values: CDR1 SGHTA, CDR2 FQGNSA. Trimming pared 5 bases from V and 0 bases from J, leaving 14 bases between. The CDR3 region is CASSPRAVNSGNTIYF. In DNA form, the CDR3 reads TGTGCCAGCAGCCCAAGGGCAGTTAACTCTGGAAACACCATATATTTT.

V gene TRBV9 combines with J gene TRBJ2-2; D is undetermined. The CDR3 consists of 14 residues. Trimming shortened V by 0 bases and J by 8 bases, and 11 bases separated the two germline ends. Germline-derived CDR1 and CDR2 are SGDLS and YYNGEE. CDR3 residues: CASSVEPLRGELFF. The DNA for the CDR3 is TGTGCCAGCAGCGTAGAGCCCTTGAGAGGGGAGCTGTTTTTT.

The rearrangement links TRBV27 to TRBJ2-6; 10 nucleotides agree with TRBD1. CDR1 MNHEY and CDR2 SMNVEV come from the germline V gene (reference sequence). The CDR3 totals 17 residues. Losses at the gene ends were 6 bases for V and 2 bases for J; bases not matched to a gene: 7. The chain's CDR3 is CASSRDRGGTGANVLTF. In DNA, the CDR3 is TGTGCCAGCAGCCGGGACAGGGGAGGTACTGGGGCCAACGTCCTGACTTTC.

This clone was found once. V usage is TRBV7-3 and J usage is TRBJ1-1; 11 bases align to TRBD1. Germline trimming cut 5 bases from V and 4 bases from J; bases unmatched to any gene: 9. CDR3 size: 16 residues. Germline lookup yields CDR1 SGHTA and CDR2 FQGTGA. This CDR3 reads CASSPRAGTGGTEAFF. CDR3 in DNA: TGTGCCAGCAGCCCACGAGCCGGGACAGGGGGCACTGAAGCTTTCTTT. The variable domain in full, completed from reference TRBV7-3 and TRBJ1-1, reads GAGVSQTPSNKVTEKGKYVELRCDPISGHTALYWYRQSLGQGPEFLIYFQGTGAADDSGLPNDRFFAVRPEGSVSTLKIQRTERGDSAVYLCASSPRAGTGGTEAFFGQGTRLTVV.